This is a list of T cell receptor beta chains from one sample in a study of T cells in Graves' hyperthyroidism and ophthalmopathy. TCRdb re-called the multiplex PCR reads through MiXCR, storing one row per CDR3 protein. The sample includes approximately 700,000 distinct CDR3 sequences, roughly 15% seen only once; the top ten take 8.4%. Sample: blood. Receptors originate from a man aged 18 to 35 with Graves' hyperthyroidism. The CDR3 runs from the conserved cysteine through the conserved F or W. A D gene is named only where the DNA matches it firmly. Clone size appears in some rows only: once, few, many, or a class for an expanded clone.

cdr3_length j_call v_call d_call clone_size cdr3_nt cdr3_aa
15 TRBJ1-1 TRBV30 TRBD1 many TGTGCCTGGAGTGGTCCGGGACAGGGGGTCACTGAAGCTTTCTTT CAWSGPGQGVTEAFF
14 TRBJ2-7 TRBV29-1 NA NA TGCAGCGTTGTATATTCACGGGATCCCTACGAGCAGTACTTC CSVVYSRDPYEQYF
15 TRBJ1-4 TRBV30 NA many TGTGCCTGGAGTCGAAGGATTTTCTCCCCTGAAAAACTGTTTTTT CAWSRRIFSPEKLFF
12 TRBJ2-7 TRBV6-1 NA many TGTGCCAGCTGGGGCCGTGCCTACGAGCAGTACTTC CASWGRAYEQYF
18 TRBJ2-3 TRBV7-3 TRBD2 NA TGTGCCAGCAGCCCAGGACTAGCGGGAGGGTCTGACACAGATACGCAGTATTTT CASSPGLAGGSDTDTQYF
14 TRBJ2-7 TRBV20-1 NA NA TGCAGTGCTGGGCAGGGAAGGGAACTTGGCGAGCAGTACTTC CSAGQGRELGEQYF
14 TRBJ1-2 TRBV28 TRBD1 NA TGTGCCAGCAGTTTATACCGGGACAGAGCTGGCTACACCTTC CASSLYRDRAGYTF
15 TRBJ2-7 TRBV5-1 NA NA TGCGCCAGCAGCTACGAGGGCAGGGGCCCTTACGAGCAGTACTTC CASSYEGRGPYEQYF
13 TRBJ1-4 TRBV28 NA NA TGTGTCAGCAGCCACGGGGACCTCATAAAACTGTTTTTT CVSSHGDLIKLFF
13 TRBJ2-7 TRBV20-1 TRBD2 few TGCAGTGTAGCAGGACTAGCGGGAGTCGAGCAGTACTTC CSVAGLAGVEQYF
14 TRBJ2-1 TRBV27 NA many TGTGCCAGCAGTTTTTTATCCTCCTACAATGAGCAGTTCTTC CASSFLSSYNEQFF
17 TRBJ2-2 TRBV5-4 TRBD1 NA TGTGCCAGCAGCTTGGGTGTTCGCAGGGGGCGGACCGGGGAGCTGTTTTTT CASSLGVRRGRTGELFF
13 TRBJ1-5 TRBV5-1 NA few TGTGCCAGCAGCTTGGACCCGGGACAGCCCCAGCATTTT CASSLDPGQPQHF
15 TRBJ1-1 TRBV27 NA many TGTGCCAGCAGTTTAGCCCTTACAGCGAACACTGAAGCTTTCTTT CASSLALTANTEAFF
16 TRBJ2-2 TRBV7-2 NA many TGTGCCAGCAGCACCAGGGTCGTCAGGGAGACCGGGGAGCTGTTTTTT CASSTRVVRETGELFF
15 TRBJ2-7 TRBV5-1 NA NA TGCGCCAGCAGCTTGGGACCGGGAGTCGGTTACGAGCAGTACTTC CASSLGPGVGYEQYF
12 TRBJ2-2 TRBV7-9 NA many TGTGCCAGCAGCAAGCCATCCGGGGAGCTGTTTTTT CASSKPSGELFF
13 TRBJ1-5 TRBV12-3/TRBV12-4 NA many TGTGCCAGCAGTATGTCCCGAAATCAGCCCCAGCATTTT CASSMSRNQPQHF
14 TRBJ1-6 TRBV5-6 NA NA TGTGCCAGCAGCTTTAAAGGGGGTAATTCACCCCTCCACTTT CASSFKGGNSPLHF
14 TRBJ1-2 TRBV20-1 TRBD1 few TGCAGTGCTTTTGACAGGGCGAATGGCTATGGCTACACCTTC CSAFDRANGYGYTF
15 TRBJ2-5 TRBV18 TRBD2 few TGTGCCAGCTCACCACCGGGAGGGCCCCAAGAGACCCAGTACTTC CASSPPGGPQETQYF
15 TRBJ2-7 TRBV20-1 TRBD2 NA TGCAGTGCTAGATCGATGGCGGGAGACTCCTACGAGCAGTACTTC CSARSMAGDSYEQYF
15 TRBJ1-1 TRBV25-1 NA NA TGTGCCAGCAATACTCTGGGGGGTTCTGGAACTGAAGCTTTCTTT CASNTLGGSGTEAFF
12 TRBJ1-5 TRBV2 NA NA TGTGCCAGTGGGGGGGTTCTATCGCCCCAGCATTTT CASGGVLSPQHF
15 TRBJ2-3 TRBV10-3 TRBD2 many TGTGCCATCAGTGGACTAGCGGGAGTCACAGATACGCAGTATTTT CAISGLAGVTDTQYF
14 TRBJ2-1 TRBV25-1 TRBD2 NA TGTGCCAGCAGTGAATCACTAGCGGCCAATGAGCAGTTCTTC CASSESLAANEQFF